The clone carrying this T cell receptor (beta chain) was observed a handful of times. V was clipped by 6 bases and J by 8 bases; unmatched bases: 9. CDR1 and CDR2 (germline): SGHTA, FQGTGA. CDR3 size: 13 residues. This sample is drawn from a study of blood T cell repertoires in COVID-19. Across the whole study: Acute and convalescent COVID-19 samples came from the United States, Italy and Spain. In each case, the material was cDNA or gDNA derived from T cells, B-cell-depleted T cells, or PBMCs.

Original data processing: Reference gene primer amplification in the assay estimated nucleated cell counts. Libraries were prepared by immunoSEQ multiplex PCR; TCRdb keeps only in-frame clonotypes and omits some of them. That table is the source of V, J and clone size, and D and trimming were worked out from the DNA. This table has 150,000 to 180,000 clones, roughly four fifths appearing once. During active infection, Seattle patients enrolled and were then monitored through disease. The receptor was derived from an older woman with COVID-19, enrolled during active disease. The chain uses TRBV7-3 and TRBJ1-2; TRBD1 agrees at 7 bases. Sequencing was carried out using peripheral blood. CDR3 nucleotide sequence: TGTGCCAGCAGTCGACAGGGTAGTCAAGGCTACACCTTC. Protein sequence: CASSRQGSQGYTF.